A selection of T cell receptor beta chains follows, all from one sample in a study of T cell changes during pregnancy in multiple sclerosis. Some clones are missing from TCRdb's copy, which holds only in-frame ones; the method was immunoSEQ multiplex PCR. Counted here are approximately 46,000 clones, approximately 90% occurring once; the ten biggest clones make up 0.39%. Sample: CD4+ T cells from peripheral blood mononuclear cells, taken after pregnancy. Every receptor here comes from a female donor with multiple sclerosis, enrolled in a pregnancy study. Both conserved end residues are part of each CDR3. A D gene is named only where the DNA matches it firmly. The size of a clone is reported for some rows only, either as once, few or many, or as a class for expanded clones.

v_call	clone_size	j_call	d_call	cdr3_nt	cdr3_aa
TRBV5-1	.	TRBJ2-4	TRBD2	TGCGCCAGCAGCTCTTCAGCGGGAGCCACAGTGGACTTC	CASSSSAGATVDF
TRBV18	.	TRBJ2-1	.	TGTGCCAGCTCACCACAACAGGATGGCAATGAGCAGTTCTTC	CASSPQQDGNEQFF
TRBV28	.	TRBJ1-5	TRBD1	TGTGCCAGCAGTTTGGGACAGTCTCGACAGCCCCAGCATTTT	CASSLGQSRQPQHF
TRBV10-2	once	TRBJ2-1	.	TGCGCCAGCAGTGAGGGGGCCCATGCCTACAATGAGCAGTTCTTC	CASSEGAHAYNEQFF
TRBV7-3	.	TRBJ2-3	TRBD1	TGTGCCAGCAGCCCCCGGTTGGGACAGGGGCCCGATACGCAGTATTTT	CASSPRLGQGPDTQYF
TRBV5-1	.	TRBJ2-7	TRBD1	TGCGCCAGCAGCCGACAGGGGGTGGCCTACGAGCAGTACTTC	CASSRQGVAYEQYF
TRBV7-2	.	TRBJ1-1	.	TGTGCCAGCAGCCTGTGGGGGGTTGGCACTGAAGCTTTCTTT	CASSLWGVGTEAFF
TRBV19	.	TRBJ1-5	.	TGTGCCAGTAGGGCAGGGGACCAGCCCCAGCATTTT	CASRAGDQPQHF
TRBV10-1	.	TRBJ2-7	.	TGCGCCAGCAGTGAGTGCCTAGGGGCATCATGCGAGCAGTACTTC	CASSECLGASCEQYF
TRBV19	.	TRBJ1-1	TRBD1	TGTGCCAGTAGTATCGGACAGGGAAGTGGTGAAGCTTTCTTT	CASSIGQGSGEAFF
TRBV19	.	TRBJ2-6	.	TGTGCCAGTAGGGCTTGGAGGGGCTCTGGGGCCAACGTCCTGACTTTC	CASRAWRGSGANVLTF
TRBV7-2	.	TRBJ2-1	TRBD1	TGTGCCAGCAGCTTCGCAACAGGGGGAACCTACAATGAGCAGTTCTTC	CASSFATGGTYNEQFF
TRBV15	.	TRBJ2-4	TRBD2	TGTGCCACCAGCAGAGATAAACTAGCGGACGTTCAGTACTTC	CATSRDKLADVQYF
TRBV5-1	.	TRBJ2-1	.	TGCGCCAGCAGCTTGGGTTCTAGCTCCTACAATGAGCAGTTCTTC	CASSLGSSSYNEQFF
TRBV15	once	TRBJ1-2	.	TGTGCCACCAGCAAGGTCGATGGGGCCTCTCACCGGGATGGCTACACCTTC	CATSKVDGASHRDGYTF
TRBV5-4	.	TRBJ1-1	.	TGTGCCAGCAGCCGAAGCATGAACACTGAAGCTTTCTTT	CASSRSMNTEAFF
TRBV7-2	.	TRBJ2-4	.	TGTGCCAGCAGCCCTACTAGCAGAATAGCCAAAAACATTCAGTACTTC	CASSPTSRIAKNIQYF
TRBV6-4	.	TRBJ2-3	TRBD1	TGTGCCAGCAGTGCGACAGGGGGTCGAGATACGCAGTATTTT	CASSATGGRDTQYF
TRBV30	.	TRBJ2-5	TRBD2	TGTGGTGGGCGGACTAGCGGGAGGTTAGAGACCCAGTACTTC	CGGRTSGRLETQYF
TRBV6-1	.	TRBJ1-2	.	TGTGCCAGCAGTGAAGTTCTAGTAGGCAGGACAATCTATGGCTACACCTTC	CASSEVLVGRTIYGYTF
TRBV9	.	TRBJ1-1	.	TGTGCCAGCAGTCTAATAACAAGCGCCGCTGAAGCTTTCTTT	CASSLITSAAEAFF
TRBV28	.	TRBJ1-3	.	TGTGCCAGCAGTTTCCCTCGTCAGGGTATGGGTGGAAACACCATATATTTT	CASSFPRQGMGGNTIYF
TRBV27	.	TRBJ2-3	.	TGTGCCAGCTCCCCGCGCGGAGTTACGCAGTATTTT	CASSPRGVTQYF
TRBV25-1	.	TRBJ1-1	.	TGTGCCAGCAGTTTCAGGGATACAAACACTGAAGCTTTCTTT	CASSFRDTNTEAFF
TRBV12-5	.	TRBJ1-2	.	TGTGCTAGTGGTTTGGCCCCCCTTGGGCACTCCTTTAACTATGGCTACACCTTC	CASGLAPLGHSFNYGYTF
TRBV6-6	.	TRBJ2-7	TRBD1	TGTGCCAGCAGTCGGACAGGGGGCGGCTACGAGCAGTACTTC	CASSRTGGGYEQYF
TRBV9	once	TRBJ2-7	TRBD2	TGTGCCAGCAGCGTAGGGGAGGGCGTCCGGGGGCAGTACTTC	CASSVGEGVRGQYF
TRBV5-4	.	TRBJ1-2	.	TGTGCCAGCAGCTCCTACCAGGGGACTACTAACTATGGCTACACCTTC	CASSSYQGTTNYGYTF
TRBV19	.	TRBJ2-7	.	TGTGCCAGTAGTGCTACTAGATCGGGCTACGAGCAGTACTTC	CASSATRSGYEQYF
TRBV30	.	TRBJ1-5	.	TGTGCCTGGGGGCGGGGTAGCAATCAGCCCCAGCATTTT	CAWGRGSNQPQHF
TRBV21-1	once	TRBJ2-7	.	TGTGCCAGCAGCAAAGGGTTCTTGCAGGTGAGCTACGAGCAGTACTTC	CASSKGFLQVSYEQYF
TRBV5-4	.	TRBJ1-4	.	TGTGCCAGCAGCGGCGGCGGAGTTAATGAAAAACTGTTTTTT	CASSGGGVNEKLFF
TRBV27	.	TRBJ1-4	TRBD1	TGTGCCACCGGGACAGGGGGGATGGAAAAACTGTTTTTT	CATGTGGMEKLFF
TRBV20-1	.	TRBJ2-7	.	TGCAGTGCTAGAACAGGTTGGGAGCAGTACTTC	CSARTGWEQYF
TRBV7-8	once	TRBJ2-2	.	TGTGCCAGCAGCTTAGGTAGCGGCGCGGTTACGAACACCGGGGAGCTGTTTTTT	CASSLGSGAVTNTGELFF
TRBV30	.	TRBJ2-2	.	TGTGCCTGGTCTATCGGTCGCACCGGGGAGCTGTTTTTT	CAWSIGRTGELFF
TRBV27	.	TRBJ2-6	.	TGTGCCAGCAGAGATTCCGGCTCTGGGGCCAACGTCCTGACTTTC	CASRDSGSGANVLTF
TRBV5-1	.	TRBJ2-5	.	TGCGCCAGCAGCTTCGTGGGACAAAAGCAAGAGACCCAGTACTTC	CASSFVGQKQETQYF
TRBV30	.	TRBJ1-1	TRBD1	TGTGCCTGGGCGCCCGGGACAGGGGGCTTGGGGGCTTTCTTT	CAWAPGTGGLGAFF
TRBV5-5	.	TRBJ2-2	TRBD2	TGTGCCAGCTTGCGGGAGGGGGCGAACACCGGGGAGCTGTTTTTT	CASLREGANTGELFF
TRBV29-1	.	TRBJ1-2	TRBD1	TGCAGCGGGAGACAGGGTTCGGACTATGGCTACACCTTC	CSGRQGSDYGYTF
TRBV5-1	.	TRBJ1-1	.	TGCGCCAGCAGTACAGGCATGAACACTGAAGCTTTCTTT	CASSTGMNTEAFF
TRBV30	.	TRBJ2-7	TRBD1	TGTGCCTGTTCCTCCGGGACAGGGGGAGACGAGCAGTACTTC	CACSSGTGGDEQYF
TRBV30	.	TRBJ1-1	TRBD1	TGTGCCTGGGGCAGGGGGGCGGAGGCTTTCTTT	CAWGRGAEAFF
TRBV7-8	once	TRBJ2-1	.	TGTGCCAGCAGACGGGTTTACAATGAGCAGTTCTTC	CASRRVYNEQFF
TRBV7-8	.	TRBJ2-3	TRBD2	TGTGCCAGCAGCTTACGGGGGGCAGATACGCAGTATTTT	CASSLRGADTQYF